The present T cell receptor beta chain was sequenced within a study of blood T cell repertoires in COVID-19. Study-level background: Donors in the United States, Italy and Spain gave samples during acute or convalescent COVID-19. The cDNA or gDNA used as material had been derived from T cells, B-cell-depleted T cells, or PBMCs.

The CDR3 covers 14 residues. V was shortened by 0 bases and J by 6 bases, with 11 bases between the two germline ends. The germline V gene has CDR1 LNHDA and CDR2 SQIVND (reference sequence). Original processing methods: How many nucleated cells were present was estimated from reference gene primer amplification. Clones were sequenced by immunoSEQ multiplex PCR, and TCRdb holds only the in-frame ones, with some missing. That table furnishes V, J and clone size, whereas the DNA furnished D and trimming. This sample has some 250,000 clones, with around four fifths found just once. This clone was counted between two and nine times.

Material for sequencing was peripheral blood. The clonotype was recovered from a man aged 35-49 years with active or convalescent COVID-19. The rearrangement links TRBV19 to TRBJ1-1, with D hard to call. The CDR3: CASSIDSGFPEAFF. The CDR3 DNA is TGTGCCAGTAGTATAGATTCCGGGTTTCCTGAAGCTTTCTTT.